This TCR beta chain was identified during a study of early T cells in non-severe SARS-CoV-2 infection. Study-wide results and limits: The study's VDJdb matching favored anti-spike CD8 responses and missed private and CD4 specificities.

Individual cDNA molecules carried attached unique molecular identifiers. TCRdb re-analysed the 5' RACE reads in MiXCR, keeping a single row per CDR3 protein. The sample carries some 25,000 distinct CDR3 sequences, around 5% recorded once. This CDR3 has 15 amino acids. CDR1 SGHVS and CDR2 FNYEAQ come from the germline V gene. The J segment lost 7 bases and the V segment lost 3 bases, leaving 5 bases of the junction unmatched. A few counts support this clonotype. Its antigen remains unidentified. This chain connects TRBV7-6 to TRBJ2-2; 10 bases line up with TRBD1. The TCR originated in an adult who was a healthcare worker with PCR-confirmed SARS-CoV-2 infection or an uninfected control (not recorded which). Sequencing was done on a sample of whole blood. As DNA, the CDR3 is TGTGCCAGCAGCTTTGAGACAGGGGGCCACGGGGAGCTGTTTTTT. Translation: CASSFETGGHGELFF.